The source of this TCR beta chain is a study of cytomegalovirus exposure and HLA in healthy donors. Study-level information: Earlier sequencing of some 180 million T cells yielded about 120 million unique TCR beta sequences.

Study results and limitations: V- and J-gene trimming of TCR beta was linked (in a later analysis) to a missense DCLRE1C variant.

Remarks on this clone: Antigen specificity is unknown.

V lost 6 bases, J lost 8 bases, and 17 bases stayed unmatched. CDR3 length: 15 residues. CDR1 and CDR2 from the germline V gene are SQVTM and ANQGSEA. With 60 Vbeta and 13 Jbeta primers, the PCR was carried out. Some clones are missing from TCRdb's copy, which holds only in-frame ones; the method was immunoSEQ multiplex PCR. The sample records roughly 150,000 clones, roughly four fifths being singletons. Donors showed nominal health when sampled, although they likely had unrecorded immune exposures. This TCR was sampled from a man between 50 and 59 years old in good health and CMV-seropositive. The rearrangement joins TRBV29-1 to TRBJ1-2, with TRBD1 matching over 8 bases. The sample comprised PBMCs. This chain's CDR3 is CSVAGWQGARAGYTF. The CDR3 DNA follows: TGCAGCGTCGCCGGTTGGCAGGGGGCACGGGCGGGCTACACCTTC. Supplemented by reference TRBV29-1 and TRBJ1-2, the full variable domain reads SAVISQKPSRDICQRGTSLTIQCQVDSQVTMMFWYRQQPGQSLTLIATANQGSEATYESGFVIDKFPISRPNLTFSTLTVSNMSPEDSSIYLCSVAGWQGARAGYTFGSGTRLTVV.